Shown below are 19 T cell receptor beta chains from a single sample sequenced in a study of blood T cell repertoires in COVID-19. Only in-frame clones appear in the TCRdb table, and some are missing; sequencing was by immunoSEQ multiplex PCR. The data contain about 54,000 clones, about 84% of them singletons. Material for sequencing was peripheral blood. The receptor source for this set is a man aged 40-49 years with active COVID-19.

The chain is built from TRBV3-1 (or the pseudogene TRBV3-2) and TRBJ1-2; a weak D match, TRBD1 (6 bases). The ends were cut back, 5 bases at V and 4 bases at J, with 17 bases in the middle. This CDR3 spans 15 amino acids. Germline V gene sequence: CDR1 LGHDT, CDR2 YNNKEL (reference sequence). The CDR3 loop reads CASSSGEGRSYGYTF. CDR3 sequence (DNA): TGTGCCAGCAGCTCAGGGGAAGGGCGATCCTATGGCTACACCTTC.

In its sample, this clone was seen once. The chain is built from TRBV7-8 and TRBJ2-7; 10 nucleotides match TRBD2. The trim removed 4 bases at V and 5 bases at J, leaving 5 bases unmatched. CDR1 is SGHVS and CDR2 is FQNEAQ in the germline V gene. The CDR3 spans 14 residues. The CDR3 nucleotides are TGTGCCAGCAGCTCCGCTAGCGGGAGCAACGAGCAGTACTTC. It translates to CASSSASGSNEQYF.

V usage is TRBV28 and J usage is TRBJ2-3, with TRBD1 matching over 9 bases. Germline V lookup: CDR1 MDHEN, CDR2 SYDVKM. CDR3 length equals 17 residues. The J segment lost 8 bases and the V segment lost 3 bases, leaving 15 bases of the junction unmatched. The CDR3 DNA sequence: TGTGCCAGCAGTTTTATTGGTAGGGGGACAGGGTTACGTACGCAGTATTTT. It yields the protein CASSFIGRGTGLRTQYF.

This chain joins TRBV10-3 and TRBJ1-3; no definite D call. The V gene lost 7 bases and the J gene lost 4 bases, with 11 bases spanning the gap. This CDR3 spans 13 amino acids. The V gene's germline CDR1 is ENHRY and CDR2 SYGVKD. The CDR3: CAIKAVAGNTIYF. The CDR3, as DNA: TGTGCCATCAAGGCGGTCGCAGGAAACACCATATATTTT.

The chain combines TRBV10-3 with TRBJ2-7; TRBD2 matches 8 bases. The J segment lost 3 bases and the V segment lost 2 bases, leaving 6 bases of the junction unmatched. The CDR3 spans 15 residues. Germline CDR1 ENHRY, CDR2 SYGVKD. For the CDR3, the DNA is TGTGCCATCAGTGAGCTAACCGGGACTAGCTACGAGCAGTACTTC. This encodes CAISELTGTSYEQYF.

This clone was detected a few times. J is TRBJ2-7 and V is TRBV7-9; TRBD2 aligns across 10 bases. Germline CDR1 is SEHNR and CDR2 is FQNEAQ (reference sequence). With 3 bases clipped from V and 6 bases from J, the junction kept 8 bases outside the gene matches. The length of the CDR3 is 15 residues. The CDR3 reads CASSFTLAGAIEQYF. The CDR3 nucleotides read TGTGCCAGCAGCTTTACCCTAGCGGGAGCTATCGAGCAGTACTTC.

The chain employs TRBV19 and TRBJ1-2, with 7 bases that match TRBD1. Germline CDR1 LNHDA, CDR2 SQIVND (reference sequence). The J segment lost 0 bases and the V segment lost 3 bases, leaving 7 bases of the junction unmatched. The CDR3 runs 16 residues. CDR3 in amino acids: CASSMWDSRSNYGYTF. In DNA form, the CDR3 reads TGTGCCAGTAGTATGTGGGACAGTCGTTCTAACTATGGCTACACCTTC. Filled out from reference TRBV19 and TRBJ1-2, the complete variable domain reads DGGITQSPKYLFRKEGQNVTLSCEQNLNHDAMYWYRQDPGQGLRLIYYSQIVNDFQKGDIAEGYSVSREKKESFPLTVTSAQKNPTAFYLCASSMWDSRSNYGYTFGSGTRLTVV.

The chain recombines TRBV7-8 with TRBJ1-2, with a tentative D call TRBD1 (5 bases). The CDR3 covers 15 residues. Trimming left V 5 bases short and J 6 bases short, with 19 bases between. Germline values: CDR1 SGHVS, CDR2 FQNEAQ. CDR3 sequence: CASSPMAQGRDGYTF. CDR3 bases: TGTGCCAGCAGCCCCATGGCGCAGGGTAGGGATGGCTACACCTTC.

CDR3 coding DNA: TGCGCCAGCAGCTTGGATAGCGTAGAGCAGTTCTTC. Translated, it gives CASSLDSVEQFF. The chain carries TRBV5-1 and TRBJ2-1; D is perhaps TRBD2 (5 bases). Germline V lookup: CDR1 SGHRS, CDR2 YFSETQ. V gave up 0 bases and J gave up 10 bases, with 8 bases separating them. This CDR3 is built from 12 residues. Filled out from reference TRBV5-1 and TRBJ2-1, the complete variable domain reads KAGVTQTPRYLIKTRGQQVTLSCSPISGHRSVSWYQQTPGQGLQFLFEYFSETQRNKGNFPGRFSGRQFSNSRSEMNVSTLELGDSALYLCASSLDSVEQFFGPGTRLTVL.

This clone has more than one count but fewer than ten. CDR3 in amino acids: CASSFNSGTEAFF. CDR3 DNA sequence: TGTGCCAGCAGTTTTAACAGCGGCACTGAAGCTTTCTTT. The gene calls are TRBV27 and TRBJ1-1; D is unclear. This CDR3 spans 13 amino acids. Germline V gene sequence: CDR1 MNHEY, CDR2 SMNVEV (reference sequence). Between the trimmed V and J ends, which lost 3 bases and 4 bases, there was a span of 9 bases.

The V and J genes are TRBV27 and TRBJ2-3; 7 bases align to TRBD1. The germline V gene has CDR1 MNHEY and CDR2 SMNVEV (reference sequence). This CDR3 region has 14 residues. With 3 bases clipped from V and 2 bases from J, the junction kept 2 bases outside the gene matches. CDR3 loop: CASSLDRSTDTQYF. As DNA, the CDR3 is TGTGCCAGCAGTTTGGACAGGTCCACAGATACGCAGTATTTT.

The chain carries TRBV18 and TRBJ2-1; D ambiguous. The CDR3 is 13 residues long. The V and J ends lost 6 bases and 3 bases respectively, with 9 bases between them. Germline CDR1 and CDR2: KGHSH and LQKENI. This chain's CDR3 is CASSALLYNEQFF. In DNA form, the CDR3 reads TGTGCCAGCTCGGCATTGCTCTACAATGAGCAGTTCTTC. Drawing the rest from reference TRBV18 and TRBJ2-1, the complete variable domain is NAGVMQNPRHLVRRRGQEARLRCSPMKGHSHVYWYRQLPEEGLKFMVYLQKENIIDESGMPKERFSAEFPKEGPSILRIQQVVRGDSAAYFCASSALLYNEQFFGPGTRLTVL.

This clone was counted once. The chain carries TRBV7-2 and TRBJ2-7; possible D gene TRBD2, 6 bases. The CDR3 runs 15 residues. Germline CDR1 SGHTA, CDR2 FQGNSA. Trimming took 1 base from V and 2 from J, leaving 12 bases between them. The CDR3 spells CASSLEGLGAYEQYF. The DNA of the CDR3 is TGTGCCAGCAGCTTAGAGGGACTGGGAGCCTACGAGCAGTACTTC.

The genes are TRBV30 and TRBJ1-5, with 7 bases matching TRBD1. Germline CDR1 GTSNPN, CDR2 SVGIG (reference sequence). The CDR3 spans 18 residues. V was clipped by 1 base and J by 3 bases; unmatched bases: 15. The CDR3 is CAWSAGAGGKLNNQPQHF. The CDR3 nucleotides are TGTGCCTGGAGTGCGGGGGCAGGGGGTAAGTTGAACAATCAGCCCCAGCATTTT.

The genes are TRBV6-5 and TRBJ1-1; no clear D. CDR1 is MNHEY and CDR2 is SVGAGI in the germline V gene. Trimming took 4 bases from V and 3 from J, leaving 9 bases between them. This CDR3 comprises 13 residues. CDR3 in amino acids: CASSSNRDTEAFF. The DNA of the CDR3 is TGTGCCAGCAGTTCAAACAGAGACACTGAAGCTTTCTTT.

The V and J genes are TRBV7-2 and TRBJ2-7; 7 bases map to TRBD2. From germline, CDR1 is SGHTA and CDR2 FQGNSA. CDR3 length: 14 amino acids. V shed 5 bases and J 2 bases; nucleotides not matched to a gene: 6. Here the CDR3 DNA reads TGTGCCAGCAGCGGGGGGGAGGCCCCCTACGAGCAGTACTTC. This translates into CASSGGEAPYEQYF.

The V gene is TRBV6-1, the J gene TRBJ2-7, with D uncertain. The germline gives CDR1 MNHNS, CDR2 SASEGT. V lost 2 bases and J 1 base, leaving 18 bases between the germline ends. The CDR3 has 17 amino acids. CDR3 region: CASSERRPAEPSYEQYF. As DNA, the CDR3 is TGTGCCAGCAGTGAAAGGAGACCGGCAGAGCCTTCCTACGAGCAGTACTTC.

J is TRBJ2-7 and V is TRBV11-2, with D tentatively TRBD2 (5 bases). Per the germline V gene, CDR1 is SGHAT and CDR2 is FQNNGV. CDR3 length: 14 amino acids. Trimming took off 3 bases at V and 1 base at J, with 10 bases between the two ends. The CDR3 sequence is CASSLAGGSYEQYF. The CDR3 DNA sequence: TGTGCCAGCAGCTTGGCGGGCGGATCCTACGAGCAGTACTTC.

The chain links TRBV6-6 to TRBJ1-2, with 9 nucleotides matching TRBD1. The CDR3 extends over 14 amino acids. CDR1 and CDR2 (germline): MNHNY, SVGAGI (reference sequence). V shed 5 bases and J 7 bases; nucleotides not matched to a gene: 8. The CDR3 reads CASSTTGGYLGYTF. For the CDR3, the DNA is TGTGCCAGCAGTACAACAGGGGGCTATCTTGGCTACACCTTC.